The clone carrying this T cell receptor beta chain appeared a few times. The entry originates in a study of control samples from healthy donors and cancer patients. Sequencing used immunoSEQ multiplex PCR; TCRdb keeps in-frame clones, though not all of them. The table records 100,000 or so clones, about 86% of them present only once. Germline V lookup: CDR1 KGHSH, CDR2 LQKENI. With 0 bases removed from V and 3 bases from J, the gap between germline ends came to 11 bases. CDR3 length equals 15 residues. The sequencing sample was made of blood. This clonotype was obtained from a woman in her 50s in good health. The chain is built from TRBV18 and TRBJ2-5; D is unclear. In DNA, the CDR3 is TGTGCCAGCTCACCACCGAATCAGGCCGAAGAGACCCAGTACTTC. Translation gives CASSPPNQAEETQYF.